A selection of T cell receptor beta chains follows, all from one sample in a study of cytomegalovirus exposure and HLA in healthy donors. The repertoire was sequenced with immunoSEQ multiplex PCR; TCRdb's copy has only in-frame clones and lacks some. The sample holds around 200,000 clones, more than 60% seen once. Material for sequencing was PBMCs. These TCRs come from a girl aged 2-15 years in good health and CMV-seronegative. Each CDR3 is given with its conserved first and last residue. D genes are given only for firm matches. Rows give clone size only sometimes, using once, few, many, or a class for an expanded clone.

j_gene | abundance | d_gene | v_gene | len | CDR3nt | CDR3aa
TRBJ2-2 | - | - | TRBV7-9 | 16 | TGTGCCAGCAGCTTAACTAGTCTCTTGGCTCCCGGGGAGCTGTTTTTT | CASSLTSLLAPGELFF
TRBJ2-1 | - | - | TRBV11-2 | 13 | TGTGCCAGCAGCCAAGCAGGGGTACGTGAGCAGTTCTTC | CASSQAGVREQFF
TRBJ1-1 | few | - | TRBV2 | 10 | TGTGCCAGCAGGGAGGGCGAAGCTTTCTTT | CASREGEAFF
TRBJ2-2 | - | TRBD2 | TRBV7-9 | 15 | TGTGCCAACCTAATAATAGCGGGAGAGACCGGGGAGCTGTTTTTT | CANLIIAGETGELFF
TRBJ2-7 | - | - | TRBV29-1 | 12 | TGCAGCGTGGCAGGTAACGTCTACGAGCAGTACTTC | CSVAGNVYEQYF
TRBJ2-7 | - | TRBD1 | TRBV9 | 16 | TGTGCCAGCAGCCCCCTGGCCGGGACAGGGGCAATCGAGCAGTACTTC | CASSPLAGTGAIEQYF
TRBJ2-7 | - | - | TRBV21-1 | 10 | TGTGTCATGAACCCGGGAGAGCAGTACTTC | CVMNPGEQYF
TRBJ2-7 | - | - | TRBV11-2 | 12 | TGTGCCAGCAGGCCTTTCGGTTACGAGCAGTACTTC | CASRPFGYEQYF
TRBJ2-4 | - | - | TRBV4-1 | 14 | TGCGCCAGCAGCCAAGATATGGTGGCAGACATTCAGTACTTC | CASSQDMVADIQYF
TRBJ2-7 | - | TRBD1 | TRBV6-1 | 15 | TGTGCCAGCAGTGAAGACGGGACAGGGGGCTACGAGCAGTACTTC | CASSEDGTGGYEQYF
TRBJ2-1 | - | TRBD1 | TRBV14 | 18 | TGTGCCAGCGGGGGGGGACAGGGCGCCTTCAGCTCCTACAATGAGCAGTTCTTC | CASGGGQGAFSSYNEQFF
TRBJ2-2 | - | TRBD2 | TRBV27 | 17 | TGTGCCAGCAGTCTATGGACTAGCGGGGGGCGCACCGGGGAGCTGTTTTTT | CASSLWTSGGRTGELFF
TRBJ2-1 | - | TRBD2 | TRBV19 | 15 | TGTGCCACCACCGGGACTAGCGCACAGTACAATGAGCAGTTCTTC | CATTGTSAQYNEQFF